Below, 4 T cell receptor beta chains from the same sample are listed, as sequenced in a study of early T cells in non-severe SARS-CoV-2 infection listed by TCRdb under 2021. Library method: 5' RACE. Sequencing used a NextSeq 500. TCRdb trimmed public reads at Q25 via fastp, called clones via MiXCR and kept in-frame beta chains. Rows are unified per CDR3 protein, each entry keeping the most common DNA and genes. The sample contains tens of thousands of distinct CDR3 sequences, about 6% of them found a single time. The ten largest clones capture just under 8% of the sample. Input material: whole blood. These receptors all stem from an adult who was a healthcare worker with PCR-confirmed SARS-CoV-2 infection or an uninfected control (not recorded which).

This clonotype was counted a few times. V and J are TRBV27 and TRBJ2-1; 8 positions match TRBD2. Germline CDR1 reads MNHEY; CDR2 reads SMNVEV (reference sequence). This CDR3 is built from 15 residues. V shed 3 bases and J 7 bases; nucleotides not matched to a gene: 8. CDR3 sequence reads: CASSFPGLVGNEQFF. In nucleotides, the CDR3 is TGTGCCAGCAGTTTCCCGGGACTAGTAGGTAATGAGCAGTTCTTC.

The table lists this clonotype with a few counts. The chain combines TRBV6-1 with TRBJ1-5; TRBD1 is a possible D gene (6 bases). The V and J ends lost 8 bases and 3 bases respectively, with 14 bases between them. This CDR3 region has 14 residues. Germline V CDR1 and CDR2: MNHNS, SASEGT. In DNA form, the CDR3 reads TGTGCCAGCTCCCCGGACAGCACCAATCAGCCCCAGCATTTT. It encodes CASSPDSTNQPQHF.

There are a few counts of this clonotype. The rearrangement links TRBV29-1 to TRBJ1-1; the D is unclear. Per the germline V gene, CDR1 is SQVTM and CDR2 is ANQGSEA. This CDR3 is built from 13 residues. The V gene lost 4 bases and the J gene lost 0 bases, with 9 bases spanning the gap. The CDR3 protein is CSVASGMNTEAFF. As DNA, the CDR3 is TGCAGCGTTGCGTCCGGCATGAACACTGAAGCTTTCTTT.

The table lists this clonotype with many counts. CDR3 DNA sequence: TGTGCCAGCTCACCACCGACCGGATTCAACACTGAAGCTTTCTTT. Protein: CASSPPTGFNTEAFF. The chain carries TRBV18 and TRBJ1-1; D remains unclear. Germline CDR1 is KGHSH and CDR2 is LQKENI. The ends were cut back, 0 bases at V and 2 bases at J, with 10 bases in the middle. This CDR3 spans 15 amino acids.